This T cell receptor beta chain was recovered during a study of cytomegalovirus exposure and HLA in healthy donors. About this clone itself: What it binds is unknown.

13 Jbeta primers and 60 Vbeta primers were used for the PCR. Produced via immunoSEQ multiplex PCR; TCRdb's table is partial and in-frame only. The data hold 150,000 to 200,000 clones, with 80% observed a single time. The V gene lost 6 bases and the J gene lost 5 bases, with 19 bases spanning the gap. In germline, CDR1 is SQVTM, CDR2 ANQGSEA. This CDR3 contains 14 residues. Findings of the study overall: Prior analysis indicated that the majority of TCR beta V segments exhibited productivity approximately 90% or approximately 30% of the time. A later analysis by the authors found several of the most significant clusters apparently linked to common viral pathogens. With high specificity and sensitivity, the classifier reportedly diagnosed cytomegalovirus status.

The rearrangement joins TRBV29-1 to TRBJ2-5; D is possibly TRBD1 (6 bases). The sample consisted of PBMCs. The clonotype originates from a male donor in good health and CMV-seropositive. The CDR3 nucleotides are TGCAGCGTGGGGACGACAGGCTTACCGGAGACCCAGTACTTC. This sequence encodes CSVGTTGLPETQYF.